This T cell receptor (beta chain) was captured in a study of blood T cell repertoires in COVID-19. The wider study: Sources were T cells, B-cell-depleted T cells, or PBMCs; the material itself was cDNA or gDNA.

Clinical histories supplied by participants themselves formed the basis of cohort assignment. CDR3 length: 14 residues. The germline V and J ends were trimmed by 1 base and 5 bases, with 11 bases remaining between them. Germline CDR1 is LNHDA and CDR2 is SQIVND (reference sequence). In the original workflow: Estimation of nucleated cell counts relied on the amplification of reference gene primers. The method was immunoSEQ multiplex PCR; TCRdb's version includes in-frame clones alone and lacks a portion of them. Clone size and V and J calls were adopted from that table, with D and trimming inferred from the DNA. The sample lists fewer than 200,000 clones; 78% were seen once.

The rearrangement joins TRBV19 to TRBJ1-2; no reliable D call. Sequencing used PBMCs or T cells enriched from blood (not recorded which). The sequence was obtained from a woman between 45 and 60 years old who had recovered from COVID-19. CDR3 bases: TGTGCCAGTAGTATAGCTCCTCGGAGATATGGCTACACCTTC. Amino acids: CASSIAPRRYGYTF.